The 24 T cell receptor beta chains given below trace back to one sample, sequenced in a study of blood T cell repertoires in COVID-19. Sequencing used immunoSEQ multiplex PCR; TCRdb keeps in-frame clones, though not all of them. The sample has about 200,000 clones, more than 70% seen once; the top ten hold 15% to 20%. The sequenced material came from peripheral blood. The receptors shown here come from a man aged 50-59 years with COVID-19, enrolled during active disease.

The rearrangement uses TRBV18 and TRBJ2-3; 7 bases map to TRBD2. Germline CDR1 reads KGHSH; CDR2 reads LQKENI. The V gene end was trimmed by 6 bases and the J gene end by 2 bases; junction bases not matched to a gene: 8. The CDR3 is 15 residues long. CDR3 coding DNA: TGTGCCAGCTCCCGGGCGGGAGACACCACAGATACGCAGTATTTT. The encoded protein is CASSRAGDTTDTQYF.

The chain has TRBV12-5 and TRBJ2-2, with TRBD1 matching 9 bases. Germline V gene lookup returns CDR1 LGHNT and CDR2 FRNRAP. After removal of 1 base from V and 6 bases from J, the junction contained 3 bases not matched to a gene. The CDR3 has 15 residues. The CDR3 DNA is TGTGCTAGTGGTTTGGGACAGGGGGAAGCCGGGGAGCTGTTTTTT. Translated: CASGLGQGEAGELFF. The full variable domain, rest sourced from reference TRBV12-5 and TRBJ2-2, is DARVTQTPRHKVTEMGQEVTMRCQPILGHNTVFWYRQTMMQGLELLAYFRNRAPLDDSGMPKDRFSAEMPDATLATLKIQPSEPRDSAVYFCASGLGQGEAGELFFGEGSRLTVL.

The rearrangement links TRBV7-2 to TRBJ2-7, with 9 bases aligning to TRBD2. Germline lookup yields CDR1 SGHTA and CDR2 FQGNSA. This CDR3 has 15 residues. V was clipped by 6 bases and J by 0 bases; unmatched bases: 6. This CDR3 is CASRPRGGSSYEQYF. DNA for the CDR3: TGTGCCAGCAGACCGCGGGGGGGTAGCTCCTACGAGCAGTACTTC. The variable domain in full, completed from reference TRBV7-2 and TRBJ2-7, reads GAGVSQSPSNKVTEKGKDVELRCDPISGHTALYWYRQSLGQGLEFLIYFQGNSAPDKSGLPSDRFSAERTGGSVSTLTIQRTQQEDSAVYLCASRPRGGSSYEQYFGPGTRLTVT.

The rearrangement uses TRBV5-6 and TRBJ1-2; 8 bases line up with TRBD1. V gave up 0 bases and J gave up 1 base; unmatched junction bases: 5. The CDR3 totals 16 residues. In germline, CDR1 is SGHDT, CDR2 YYEEEE. The CDR3 coding sequence is TGTGCCAGCAGCTTGGTGGGACAGGATGTTAACTATGGCTACACCTTC. This sequence encodes CASSLVGQDVNYGYTF.

The chain links TRBV7-3 to TRBJ1-1; D is possibly TRBD1 (6 bases). Looked up from germline, CDR1 is SGHTA and CDR2 is FQGTGA. The CDR3 has 14 residues. V lost 4 bases and J lost 1, with 10 bases in between. CDR3 loop: CASSSAGANTEAFF. DNA of the CDR3: TGTGCCAGCAGCTCCGCAGGGGCGAACACTGAAGCTTTCTTT. The full variable domain, completed using reference TRBV7-3 and TRBJ1-1, is GAGVSQTPSNKVTEKGKYVELRCDPISGHTALYWYRQSLGQGPEFLIYFQGTGAADDSGLPNDRFFAVRPEGSVSTLKIQRTERGDSAVYLCASSSAGANTEAFFGQGTRLTVV.

V gene TRBV19 combines with J gene TRBJ1-1; TRBD1 agrees at 7 bases. Germline lookup yields CDR1 LNHDA and CDR2 SQIVND (reference sequence). CDR3 size: 15 residues. The V segment lost 2 bases and the J segment 4 bases; nucleotides outside the gene matches: 7. CDR3 protein: CASSIRQGSVTEAFF. The CDR3 region has the DNA TGTGCCAGTAGTATACGACAGGGTAGTGTCACTGAAGCTTTCTTT.

The V call is TRBV20-1, the J call TRBJ2-3; 10 nucleotides line up with TRBD2. Germline CDR1 and CDR2: DFQATT and SNEGSKA (reference sequence). With V trimmed by 3 bases and J by 1 base, 16 bases remained unmatched. The CDR3 runs to 19 residues. The CDR3 here is CSASLLAELAGSGTDTQYF. CDR3 coding DNA: TGCAGTGCTAGTTTGCTAGCGGAACTAGCGGGATCGGGCACAGATACGCAGTATTTT.

The V and J genes are TRBV27 and TRBJ1-6, with D perhaps TRBD1 (5 bases). Germline CDR1 reads MNHEY; CDR2 reads SMNVEV (reference sequence). Trimming left V 3 bases short and J 8 bases short, with 20 bases between. The CDR3 runs to 17 residues. CDR3 sequence: CASSFQGVGGTHSPLHF. CDR3 DNA sequence: TGTGCCAGCAGTTTTCAAGGGGTTGGGGGGACCCATTCACCCCTCCACTTT.

The rearrangement uses TRBV15 and TRBJ2-3; 7 bases line up with TRBD2. CDR1 and CDR2 (germline): LNHNV, YYDKDF (reference sequence). The CDR3 is 18 amino acids. V was pared by 0 bases and J by 2 bases, with 11 bases of the junction left unmatched. The CDR3: CATSRDSPEGLLTDTQYF. In nucleotides, the CDR3 is TGTGCCACCAGCAGAGATTCTCCCGAGGGACTACTCACAGATACGCAGTATTTT.

The chain carries TRBV15 and TRBJ2-7; D unclear. Trimming removed 3 bases at V and 0 bases at J, with 9 bases between. CDR1 and CDR2 (germline): LNHNV, YYDKDF (reference sequence). This CDR3 is 14 amino acids long. CDR3 loop: CATSRMTGSYEQYF. The DNA for the CDR3 is TGTGCCACCAGCAGGATGACTGGCTCCTACGAGCAGTACTTC.

Many counts were recorded for this clone. This chain connects TRBV5-1 to TRBJ2-7; 7 nucleotides agree with TRBD2. The CDR3 totals 14 residues. The V and J ends lost 7 bases and 7 bases, in that order; junction bases with no gene match: 14. Germline assignment: CDR1 SGHRS and CDR2 YFSETQ. This CDR3 is CASRKGGTLDEQYF. DNA for the CDR3: TGCGCCAGCCGAAAGGGAGGGACGCTTGATGAGCAGTACTTC.

The chain joins TRBV5-4 to TRBJ1-1; D is ambiguous. CDR1 SGHNT and CDR2 YYREEE come from the germline V gene (reference sequence). The V gene lost 0 bases and the J gene lost 0 bases, with 9 bases spanning the gap. The CDR3 sequence is 15 residues long. The CDR3 reads CASSLGGQMNTEAFF. In DNA, the CDR3 is TGTGCCAGCAGCTTGGGTGGCCAAATGAACACTGAAGCTTTCTTT.

In this sample, this clone turned up many times. This chain connects TRBV20-1 to TRBJ2-6, with D maybe TRBD1 (6 bases). The CDR3 is 17 amino acids. Looked up from germline, CDR1 is DFQATT and CDR2 is SNEGSKA (reference sequence). Trimming took 3 bases from V and 1 from J, leaving 16 bases between them. The CDR3 DNA is TGCAGTGCTAGTGAGACAGGATCTTCTTCTGGGGCCAACGTCCTGACTTTC. This sequence encodes CSASETGSSSGANVLTF.

This clone was detected only a few times. The rearrangement uses TRBV6-4 and TRBJ2-5; 8 positions agree with TRBD1. V gave up 5 bases and J gave up 4 bases; unmatched junction bases: 3. Germline V gene data show CDR1 as MRHNA and CDR2 as SNTAGT. The CDR3 contains 13 residues. The CDR3 here is CASSRDRGETQYF. CDR3 nucleotide sequence: TGTGCCAGCAGTCGAGACAGGGGAGAGACCCAGTACTTC.

V gene TRBV30 combines with J gene TRBJ2-7; D is perhaps TRBD2 (6 bases). This CDR3 contains 14 residues. The V and J ends lost 1 base and 3 bases respectively, with 13 bases between them. CDR1 and CDR2 from the germline V gene are GTSNPN and SVGIG (reference sequence). CDR3 sequence reads: CAWSAGVRLYEQYF. The CDR3, as DNA: TGTGCCTGGAGTGCGGGAGTCCGACTCTACGAGCAGTACTTC. Full variable domain (rest looked up from reference TRBV30 and TRBJ2-7): SQTIHQWPATLVQPVGSPLSLECTVEGTSNPNLYWYRQAAGRGLQLLFYSVGIGQISSEVPQNLSASRPQDRQFILSSKKLLLSDSGFYLCAWSAGVRLYEQYFGPGTRLTVT.

CDR3 DNA sequence: TGTGCCAGCAGCCCCCGGGGATACAGAGACTCTGGGGCCAACGTCCTGACTTTC. Its translation: CASSPRGYRDSGANVLTF. The rearrangement links TRBV7-3 to TRBJ2-6, with D tentatively TRBD2 (5 bases). The CDR3 is 18 residues long. The germline V gene has CDR1 SGHTA and CDR2 FQGTGA. With 5 bases removed from V and 0 bases from J, the gap between germline ends came to 17 bases.

This chain connects TRBV7-3 to TRBJ2-1, with 7 bases lining up with TRBD1. V dropped 1 base and J dropped 8; count of bases not matched to a gene: 8. The CDR3 extends over 15 amino acids. CDR1 is SGHTA and CDR2 is FQGTGA in the germline V gene. The CDR3 sequence is CASSLRSRGPDEQFF. Here the CDR3 DNA reads TGTGCCAGCAGCTTAAGGTCTAGGGGGCCGGATGAGCAGTTCTTC.

The V gene is TRBV7-9, the J gene TRBJ2-5; 14 bases fit TRBD2. Germline assignment: CDR1 SEHNR and CDR2 FQNEAQ (reference sequence). The V and J ends lost 5 bases and 3 bases, in that order; junction bases with no gene match: 8. This CDR3 has 17 amino acids. The CDR3 sequence is CASSLGLAGGSKETQYF. CDR3 DNA: TGTGCCAGCAGCCTAGGACTAGCGGGAGGTAGTAAAGAGACCCAGTACTTC.

The chain joins TRBV13 to TRBJ2-5, with a tentative D call TRBD2 (5 bases). CDR3 length equals 13 residues. V lost 4 bases and J lost 2, with 8 bases in between. Germline assignment: CDR1 PRHDT and CDR2 FYEKMQ (reference sequence). The CDR3 is CASSYSEQETQYF. The CDR3 region has the DNA TGTGCCAGCAGCTATAGCGAACAAGAGACCCAGTACTTC.

The V and J genes are TRBV29-1 and TRBJ2-1; weak D call: TRBD1 (6 bases). The V gene lost 3 bases and the J gene lost 3 bases, with 6 bases spanning the gap. Germline V gives CDR1 SQVTM, CDR2 ANQGSEA. The CDR3 is made up of 12 amino acids. The CDR3 nucleotides read TGCAGCGTTGACAGGGGCTACAATGAGCAGTTCTTC. It encodes CSVDRGYNEQFF.

This sequence joins TRBV4-3 and TRBJ2-6; unclear D gene. The germline CDR1 and CDR2 sequences are LGHNA and YSLEER. With 0 bases removed from V and 3 bases from J, the gap between germline ends came to 15 bases. This CDR3 region has 18 residues. The CDR3 nucleotides are TGCGCCAGCAGCCAAGAGAGGCCGGCCACCGGTGGGGCCAACGTCCTGACTTTC. The encoded protein is CASSQERPATGGANVLTF.

In this sample, this clone turned up a few times. The chain uses TRBV7-6 and TRBJ2-6; TRBD1 matches at 9 bases. This CDR3 region has 17 residues. The J segment lost 4 bases and the V segment lost 4 bases, leaving 8 bases of the junction unmatched. CDR1 is SGHVS, CDR2 FNYEAQ, per germline. The CDR3 reads CASSSGQGAGGANVLTF. The CDR3 coding sequence is TGTGCCAGCAGCTCGGGACAGGGAGCTGGGGGGGCCAACGTCCTGACTTTC.

The chain employs TRBV2 and TRBJ2-2; D is possibly TRBD1 (5 bases). Trimming cost V 2 bases and J 2 bases, with 6 bases left between them. This CDR3 contains 14 residues. Germline V lookup: CDR1 SNHLY, CDR2 FYNNEI. The CDR3 DNA is TGTGCCAGCAGTGAAAGGGGAAACACCGGGGAGCTGTTTTTT. Translation gives CASSERGNTGELFF.

The rearrangement uses TRBV11-3 and TRBJ1-1; 9 bases align to TRBD1. The CDR3 covers 13 residues. Trimming at V came to 5 bases and at J to 11 bases, leaving 9 bases not matched to a gene. Looked up from germline, CDR1 is SGHNT and CDR2 is YENEEA. The CDR3 is CASSLGTGRPAFF. CDR3 DNA sequence: TGTGCCAGCAGCCTCGGGACAGGGCGACCTGCTTTCTTT.